One and the same sample provided the 19 T cell receptor beta chains below, sequenced in a study of PD-1 blockade in classical Hodgkin lymphoma. The time point was: cycle 4 day 1 (C4D1), after 6 weeks of nivolumab. Exposure to brentuximab vedotin varied, and each patient had relapsed following autologous stem cell transplantation. Libraries were prepared by immunoSEQ multiplex PCR; TCRdb keeps only in-frame clonotypes and omits some of them. The sample lists roughly 60,000 clones; roughly nine tenths were seen once. This material consisted of peripheral blood mononuclear cells (PBMCs), taken before the fourth cycle of nivolumab. The receptors stem from a human donor with classical Hodgkin lymphoma.

The genes are TRBV6-4 and TRBJ2-5; D may be TRBD2 (5 bases). CDR3 length: 17 residues. The germline V and J ends were trimmed by 5 bases and 4 bases, with 23 bases remaining between them. The germline CDR1 and CDR2 sequences are MRHNA and SNTAGT. CDR3 amino acids: CASSTLSVSLVSETQYF. The CDR3 DNA follows: TGTGCCAGCAGTACTCTCTCCGTCTCACTAGTATCAGAGACCCAGTACTTC.

The chain uses TRBV6-6 and TRBJ2-1, with TRBD2 matching over 12 bases. This CDR3 region has 15 residues. Germline V gene data show CDR1 as MNHNY and CDR2 as SVGAGI (reference sequence). The V segment lost 7 bases and the J segment 5 bases; nucleotides outside the gene matches: 6. The CDR3 nucleotides read TGTGCCAGCACTAAACTAGCGGGGGGAAACAATGAGCAGTTCTTC. Residues: CASTKLAGGNNEQFF.

The chain employs TRBV5-1 and TRBJ2-7; the match to TRBD2 covers 13 bases. Trimming cost V 4 bases and J 1 base; bases outside gene matches: 2. This CDR3 is built from 15 residues. Germline CDR1 and CDR2: SGHRS and YFSETQ. The CDR3 nucleotides read TGCGCCAGCAGCAGACTAGCGGGGGGATCCTACGAGCAGTACTTC. As protein: CASSRLAGGSYEQYF.

V and J are TRBV11-2 and TRBJ2-7; 8 bases line up with TRBD2. CDR3 length: 14 residues. CDR1 and CDR2 from the germline V gene are SGHAT and FQNNGV. V gave up 8 bases and J gave up 3 bases; unmatched junction bases: 9. The CDR3 is CASGRRGADYEQYF. The DNA of the CDR3 is TGTGCCAGCGGGCGGCGGGGGGCGGACTACGAGCAGTACTTC.

This clone was seen a few times. J is TRBJ1-1 and V is TRBV13, with D possibly being TRBD1 (5 bases). Trimming took 3 bases from V and 1 from J, leaving 12 bases between them. Germline V gives CDR1 PRHDT, CDR2 FYEKMQ (reference sequence). CDR3 length: 15 amino acids. CDR3 sequence: CASSFRQRSNTEAFF. Written as DNA, the CDR3 is TGTGCCAGCAGCTTTCGACAGCGATCGAACACTGAAGCTTTCTTT.

The chain couples TRBV4-2 to TRBJ2-1; no definite D call. V was cut by 5 bases and J by 5 bases, with 10 bases left in between. From germline, CDR1 is LGHNA and CDR2 YNFKEQ. The CDR3 length is 13 residues. DNA for the CDR3: TGTGCCAGCAGCACCCCTAGGGACAATGAGCAGTTCTTC. Protein sequence: CASSTPRDNEQFF.

The chain recombines TRBV2 with TRBJ2-2; TRBD1 matches at 7 bases. Losses at the gene ends were 5 bases for V and 3 bases for J; bases not matched to a gene: 3. There are 14 residues in the CDR3. Germline CDR1 is SNHLY and CDR2 is FYNNEI. The CDR3 DNA follows: TGTGCCAGCAGTCCACAGGGGTACACCGGGGAGCTGTTTTTT. It codes for CASSPQGYTGELFF.

The chain recombines TRBV9 with TRBJ2-3, with D maybe TRBD2 (6 bases). Germline V gives CDR1 SGDLS, CDR2 YYNGEE. This CDR3 spans 14 amino acids. V gave up 0 bases and J gave up 3 bases, with 8 bases separating them. Here the CDR3 DNA reads TGTGCCAGCAGCGTAGCGGGAGTGACAGATACGCAGTATTTT. Translated: CASSVAGVTDTQYF.

The chain couples TRBV10-3 to TRBJ2-7; TRBD1 matches at 11 bases. Germline assignment: CDR1 ENHRY and CDR2 SYGVKD. CDR3 size: 12 residues. The ends lost 10 bases at V and 6 bases at J; junction bases unmatched: 5. CDR3: CATRGQGVEQYF. In nucleotides, the CDR3 is TGTGCCACCCGGGGACAGGGGGTCGAGCAGTACTTC.

The rearrangement uses TRBV11-2 and TRBJ2-5, with D unclear. The length of the CDR3 is 14 residues. Between the trimmed V and J ends, which lost 3 bases and 1 base, there was a span of 9 bases. Looked up from germline, CDR1 is SGHAT and CDR2 is FQNNGV. The CDR3 is CASSFGRLQETQYF. DNA of the CDR3: TGTGCCAGCAGCTTTGGACGGCTCCAAGAGACCCAGTACTTC.

This clone was seen more than once but under ten times. This chain connects TRBV6-1 to TRBJ1-5, with D hard to call. Trimming removed 2 bases at V and 4 bases at J, with 12 bases between. Germline V gene sequence: CDR1 MNHNS, CDR2 SASEGT. The CDR3 sequence is 15 residues long. In DNA, the CDR3 is TGTGCCAGCAGTGAAAGTCTAACGGGAAATCAGCCCCAGCATTTT. Translation gives CASSESLTGNQPQHF.

This chain uses TRBV6-5 with TRBJ1-6; no firm D call. Trimming left V 5 bases short and J 4 bases short, with 9 bases between. Germline assignment: CDR1 MNHEY and CDR2 SVGAGI. The CDR3 has 14 amino acids. The CDR3 DNA reads TGTGCCAGCAGTACTCAATCTTATAATTCACCCCTCCACTTT. This sequence encodes CASSTQSYNSPLHF.

The J gene is TRBJ2-7, the V gene TRBV5-1; no definite D call. Germline CDR1 SGHRS, CDR2 YFSETQ. This CDR3 comprises 14 residues. V gave up 0 bases and J gave up 6 bases, with 13 bases separating them. The CDR3 loop reads CASSLVKLGSEQYF. The CDR3 region has the DNA TGCGCCAGCAGCTTGGTAAAACTGGGGTCCGAGCAGTACTTC. The whole variable domain, remainder taken from reference TRBV5-1 and TRBJ2-7, is KAGVTQTPRYLIKTRGQQVTLSCSPISGHRSVSWYQQTPGQGLQFLFEYFSETQRNKGNFPGRFSGRQFSNSRSEMNVSTLELGDSALYLCASSLVKLGSEQYFGPGTRLTVT.

The J gene is TRBJ2-3, the V gene TRBV7-9, with 7 bases lining up with TRBD1. J gave up 0 bases and V 5 bases, and 17 bases lay outside the gene matches. Germline CDR1 reads SEHNR; CDR2 reads FQNEAQ (reference sequence). The CDR3 has 19 residues. CDR3 sequence (DNA): TGTGCCAGCAGCGCGGTTCCTTTACTGACAGGGAGAAGCACAGATACGCAGTATTTT. Encoded protein: CASSAVPLLTGRSTDTQYF. Full variable domain (outside the CDR3, taken from reference TRBV7-9 and TRBJ2-3): DTGVSQNPRHKITKRGQNVTFRCDPISEHNRLYWYRQTLGQGPEFLTYFQNEAQLEKSRLLSDRFSAERPKGSFSTLEIQRTEQGDSAMYLCASSAVPLLTGRSTDTQYFGPGTRLTVL.

The rearrangement links TRBV4-2 to TRBJ2-1; D is undetermined. The CDR3 contains 17 residues. V was trimmed by 0 bases and J by 5 bases, leaving 17 bases between them. Looked up from germline, CDR1 is LGHNA and CDR2 is YNFKEQ. The CDR3 loop reads CASSQDARGPENNEQFF. The CDR3 DNA sequence: TGTGCCAGCAGCCAAGATGCTAGAGGACCAGAAAACAATGAGCAGTTCTTC.

The chain recombines TRBV7-2 with TRBJ2-1; D is unresolved. The CDR3 extends over 13 amino acids. V lost 5 bases to trimming and J lost 3 bases, with 8 bases between them. CDR1 is SGHTA and CDR2 is FQGNSA in the germline V gene. The CDR3 DNA reads as TGTGCCAGCAGCCAGCACGGCTACAATGAGCAGTTCTTC. Translated, it gives CASSQHGYNEQFF.

The V and J genes are TRBV29-1 and TRBJ2-5, with unresolved D. In germline, CDR1 is SQVTM, CDR2 ANQGSEA. V lost 7 bases to trimming and J lost 1 base, with 4 bases between them. The CDR3 has 10 amino acids. CDR3 bases: TGCAGCGCCTCCCAAGAGACCCAGTACTTC. Protein product: CSASQETQYF.

In the case of this clone: This specimen includes other DNA sequences encoding the same CDR3. The chain carries TRBV5-6 and TRBJ2-7; 7 bases align to TRBD2. V trimming: 1 base; J trimming: 2 bases; junction bases outside the gene matches: 12. Germline V lookup: CDR1 SGHDT, CDR2 YYEEEE. This CDR3 has 17 residues. The CDR3 bases are TGTGCCAGCAGCTTGAAGACGGGCGGGGGTGGTCCCTACGAGCAGTACTTC. Translated, it gives CASSLKTGGGGPYEQYF. Supplemented by reference TRBV5-6 and TRBJ2-7, the full variable domain reads DAGVTQSPTHLIKTRGQQVTLRCSPKSGHDTVSWYQQALGQGPQFIFQYYEEEERQRGNFPDRFSGHQFPNYSSELNVNALLLGDSALYLCASSLKTGGGGPYEQYFGPGTRLTVT.

V is TRBV7-8 and J is TRBJ2-3; possible D gene TRBD1, 6 bases. Germline assignment: CDR1 SGHVS and CDR2 FQNEAQ. V dropped 1 base and J dropped 2 bases, with 19 bases sitting between them. The CDR3 sequence is 18 residues long. The CDR3 nucleotides are TGTGCCAGCAGCTTAGTCCTCCCCCTCGGACAGATCACAGATACGCAGTATTTT. Translation: CASSLVLPLGQITDTQYF.